The clone carrying this TCR beta chain was counted many times. The entry originates in a study of regulatory T cells in long-lasting Graves disease. Trimming shortened V by 6 bases and J by 0 bases, and 14 bases separated the two germline ends. The CDR3 runs 15 residues. Per germline, CDR1 SGHDN and CDR2 FVKESK. Building the TCR beta libraries relied on iRepertoire HTBI primers, and CDR3 regions underwent Arm-PCR. TCRdb re-called the multiplex PCR reads with MiXCR, one entry per CDR3 protein. This table holds some 220,000 distinct CDR3 sequences, 15% to 20% found once. The sample's time point: newly diagnosed GD, antithyroid drugs for less than 3 months. The TCR library used RNA extracted from PBMCs. Graves' disease diagnosis followed American Thyroid Association guidelines. The data also belong to a second study, concerning T cells in Graves' hyperthyroidism and ophthalmopathy.

The sequence was obtained from a woman in her twenties or thirties with Graves disease. The sample here was peripheral blood mononuclear cells (PBMCs), taken at new diagnosis, from a patient treated with antithyroid drugs. The chain links TRBV14 to TRBJ1-1; no firm D call. In DNA, the CDR3 is TGTGCCAGCAGTATCTTAGGACGGTTGAACACTGAAGCTTTCTTT. Encoded protein: CASSILGRLNTEAFF.